The TCR beta chain under discussion was sequenced for a study of identical twins. Unique molecular identifiers were present on cDNA, and template switching added a universal primer site. TCRdb fed the 5' RACE reads into MiXCR, producing one record per CDR3 protein. The top ten clones hold around 1.6% of a sample with about 890,000 distinct CDR3 sequences, about 12% of them seen once. Broader study findings: Out-of-frame sharing of TCR alpha in monozygotic twins was underestimated by models. Analyses of zero insertions could, in part, be confounded by invariant MAIT and iNKT cells. Abundant cord blood beta clonotypes carried fewer insertions; memory repertoires showed none.

V shed 1 base and J shed 3 bases, with 13 bases lying between them. Looked up from germline, CDR1 is LGHDT and CDR2 is YNNKEL (reference sequence). The CDR3 runs to 16 residues. Notes on this clonotype: Its antigen is not identified.

A further study also used this sample, focusing on yellow fever vaccine responses in identical twins.

Material: PBMCs. V usage is TRBV3-1 and J usage is TRBJ1-5, with D perhaps TRBD1 (6 bases). The source is a woman under 30 in good health. The CDR3 nucleotides read TGTGCCAGCAGCCAAGGCCAGGGGTGGGACAATCAGCCCCAGCATTTT. Its translation: CASSQGQGWDNQPQHF.